Following are 13 T cell receptor beta chains from one sample sequenced in a study of cytomegalovirus exposure and HLA in healthy donors. Vbeta (60) and Jbeta (13) primers were used in the PCR. Assay: immunoSEQ multiplex PCR; the TCRdb copy retains only in-frame clones and omits some. The table has 150,000 to 200,000 clones, 80% to 85% seen once; the top ten hold 7% to 9.5%. The sequenced material came from PBMCs. These receptors came from a male donor in good health and CMV-seropositive.

With respect to this clone: Distinct nucleotide sequences in the sample also encode this CDR3. The CDR3 sequence: CASSPYWRAENQPQHF. CDR3 DNA: TGTGCCAGCAGTCCCTATTGGAGGGCGGAGAATCAGCCCCAGCATTTT. The rearrangement links TRBV28 to TRBJ1-5; no clear D gene. Trimming cost V 5 bases and J 4 bases, with 18 bases left between them. CDR1 is MDHEN, CDR2 SYDVKM, per germline. This CDR3 spans 16 amino acids. The variable domain in full, with the rest retrieved from reference TRBV28 and TRBJ1-5, is DVKVTQSSRYLVKRTGEKVFLECVQDMDHENMFWYRQDPGLGLRLIYFSYDVKMKEKGDIPEGYSVSREKKERFSLILESASTNQTSMYLCASSPYWRAENQPQHFGDGTRLSIL.

This clone has a single count. J is TRBJ2-3 and V is TRBV9, with 12 bases identical to TRBD2. CDR1 and CDR2 from the germline V gene are SGDLS and YYNGEE. V shed 3 bases, J shed 3 bases, and the junction held 8 bases outside the gene matches. The CDR3 loop spans 17 amino acids. As DNA, the CDR3 is TGTGCCAGCAGCGACTCGACTAGCGGGAGACGTACAGATACGCAGTATTTT. As protein: CASSDSTSGRRTDTQYF.

A few counts support this clone. The chain links TRBV6-5 to TRBJ1-6, with a weak D call TRBD1 (5 bases). Trimming stripped 0 bases from V and 3 bases from J, with 9 bases between. The CDR3 totals 16 residues. Per the germline V gene, CDR1 is MNHEY and CDR2 is SVGAGI. DNA for the CDR3: TGTGCCAGCAGTTACTCTGGCAGGGTCTATAATTCACCCCTCCACTTT. This codes for CASSYSGRVYNSPLHF.

The chain recombines TRBV4-3 with TRBJ2-3; unclear D gene. This CDR3 comprises 14 residues. V shed 0 bases and J shed 7 bases, with 11 bases lying between them. The germline V gene has CDR1 LGHNA and CDR2 YSLEER. The CDR3 is CASSQDLRGNTQYF. DNA for the CDR3: TGCGCCAGCAGCCAAGATCTAAGAGGAAATACGCAGTATTTT.

This clone was detected only a few times. The V gene is TRBV19, the J gene TRBJ2-3; 10 bases are shared with TRBD2. J lost 3 bases, V lost 2 bases, and 8 bases had no gene match. The CDR3 has 17 residues. Germline V lookup: CDR1 LNHDA, CDR2 SQIVND (reference sequence). CDR3 coding DNA: TGTGCCAGTAGTATAAAGCGGGAGGGCCCTCGAACAGATACGCAGTATTTT. Its protein is CASSIKREGPRTDTQYF.

This rearrangement joins TRBV6-5 to TRBJ2-5; 10 bases line up with TRBD1. The better agreement between TRBJ2-7 and the DNA end casts doubt on the J call. This CDR3 contains 11 residues. Looked up from germline, CDR1 is MNHEY and CDR2 is SVGAGI. DNA of the CDR3: TGTGCCACGGGACAGGGGTACGAGCAGTACTTC. It translates to CATGQGYEQYF.

The rearrangement joins TRBV19 to TRBJ2-2; tentative D call: TRBD2 (5 bases). The CDR3 contains 13 residues. V was pared by 2 bases and J by 7 bases, with 8 bases between. Germline loops: CDR1 LNHDA, CDR2 SQIVND (reference sequence). The CDR3 DNA is TGTGCCAGTAGTATACAGAGCGGCGGGGAGCTGTTTTTT. This codes for CASSIQSGGELFF.

The chain couples TRBV6-5 to TRBJ2-7; a possible D gene is TRBD2 (5 bases). V lost 2 bases and J 4 bases, leaving 9 bases between the germline ends. Germline V lookup: CDR1 MNHEY, CDR2 SVGAGI. CDR3 length: 13 residues. CDR3: CASSYTGIYEQYF. CDR3 in DNA: TGTGCCAGCAGTTACACGGGAATTTACGAGCAGTACTTC.

There are a few counts of this clone. The V gene is TRBV5-5, the J gene TRBJ1-5; TRBD1 might be the D (5 bases). Trimming removed 4 bases at V and 5 bases at J, with 13 bases between. This CDR3 region has 14 residues. Per the germline V gene, CDR1 is SGHKS and CDR2 is YYEKEE (reference sequence). As DNA, the CDR3 is TGTGCCAGCAGCAGGGCAGGGCAGGATCAGCCCCAGCATTTT. The encoded protein is CASSRAGQDQPQHF.

CDR3 in DNA: TGTGCCAGCAAGATGATGGACTCAACAGATACGCAGTATTTT. This sequence encodes CASKMMDSTDTQYF. The chain combines TRBV27 with TRBJ2-3; tentative D call: TRBD2 (5 bases). V was pared by 7 bases and J by 3 bases, with 14 bases between. Per the germline V gene, CDR1 is MNHEY and CDR2 is SMNVEV (reference sequence). This CDR3 has 14 residues.

CDR3 residues: CASSLGGGNQPQHF. Written as DNA, the CDR3 is TGTGCCAGCAGCTTAGGGGGGGGCAATCAGCCCCAGCATTTT. The rearrangement joins TRBV7-8 to TRBJ1-5, with D perhaps TRBD1 (5 bases). V was clipped by 1 base and J by 2 bases, with 6 bases between them. From germline, CDR1 is SGHVS and CDR2 FQNEAQ. CDR3 length: 14 amino acids.

The gene calls are TRBV4-1 and TRBJ2-7; 7 bases fit TRBD2. This CDR3 spans 17 amino acids. From germline, CDR1 is MGHRA and CDR2 YSYEKL. J lost 3 bases, V lost 1 base, and 12 bases had no gene match. The CDR3: CASSQGGLAGALYEQYF. Here the CDR3 DNA reads TGCGCCAGCAGCCAAGGGGGACTCGCGGGAGCCCTCTACGAGCAGTACTTC.

The V call is TRBV4-1, the J call TRBJ1-2; the match to TRBD1 covers 8 bases. The length of the CDR3 is 11 residues. The V gene's germline CDR1 is MGHRA and CDR2 YSYEKL. V was clipped by 3 bases and J by 11 bases; unmatched bases: 2. The CDR3, as DNA: TGCGCCAGCAGCCAGGACAGGGAGTACACCTTC. Its protein is CASSQDREYTF.